These 31 T cell receptor beta chains were all obtained from the same sample, sequenced in a study of blood T cell repertoires in COVID-19. Profiling relied on immunoSEQ multiplex PCR, and the TCRdb table lists in-frame clones only, not all of them. The table lists roughly 180,000 clones, roughly 80% of them singletons, with roughly 17% in the top ten. Sequenced input: peripheral blood. These receptors all stem from a man aged 60 to 69 with active or convalescent COVID-19.

The chain recombines TRBV27 with TRBJ1-5; 8 bases align to TRBD1. The CDR3 length is 14 residues. V shed 6 bases, J shed 6 bases, and the junction held 7 bases outside the gene matches. The germline V gene encodes CDR1 MNHEY and CDR2 SMNVEV (reference sequence). CDR3 in amino acids: CASRYSGGGQPQHF. The CDR3, as DNA: TGTGCCAGCAGATATTCAGGGGGCGGTCAGCCCCAGCATTTT.

The J gene is TRBJ1-3, the V gene TRBV14, with D unclear. This CDR3 spans 12 amino acids. The V and J ends lost 5 bases and 4 bases respectively, with 6 bases between them. Germline V gene lookup returns CDR1 SGHDN and CDR2 FVKESK. The DNA for the CDR3 is TGTGCCAGCAGCGGCGGCGGAAACACCATATATTTT. It yields the protein CASSGGGNTIYF.

This chain links TRBV3-1 (or the pseudogene TRBV3-2) with TRBJ2-2, with D unresolved. CDR1 is LGHDT and CDR2 is YNNKEL in the germline V gene (reference sequence). The CDR3 spans 12 residues. Trimming removed 1 base at V and 9 bases at J, with 6 bases between. The CDR3 reads CASSQATWELFF. The DNA of the CDR3 is TGTGCCAGCAGCCAAGCTACTTGGGAGCTGTTTTTT.

This clone occurred a few times. The chain has TRBV25-1 and TRBJ1-1; D is unclear. Germline V gives CDR1 MGHDK, CDR2 SYGVNS. The ends were cut back, 3 bases at V and 0 bases at J, with 11 bases in the middle. The CDR3 totals 15 residues. The CDR3 here is CASSDNGQMNTEAFF. CDR3 bases: TGTGCCAGCAGTGATAATGGGCAGATGAACACTGAAGCTTTCTTT.

The rearrangement joins TRBV20-1 to TRBJ2-7; 9 bases are a match to TRBD2. CDR1 and CDR2 from the germline V gene are DFQATT and SNEGSKA (reference sequence). Trimming took 3 bases from V and 4 from J; bases not matched to a gene: 4. The CDR3 spans 13 residues. For the CDR3, the DNA is TGCAGTGCTAGTGCGGGAGGGACTTACGAGCAGTACTTC. Its translation: CSASAGGTYEQYF.

CDR3 region: CASSRTVNNEQFF. The CDR3 nucleotides read TGTGCCAGCTCACGGACAGTGAACAATGAGCAGTTCTTC. The chain links TRBV18 to TRBJ2-1; weak D call: TRBD1 (6 bases). This CDR3 spans 13 amino acids. Germline V CDR1 and CDR2: KGHSH, LQKENI. V lost 4 bases and J 5 bases, leaving 9 bases between the germline ends.

The V call is TRBV5-4, the J call TRBJ2-1; 12 positions agree with TRBD2. The CDR3 is 15 amino acids. V dropped 4 bases and J dropped 4; count of bases not matched to a gene: 3. CDR1 is SGHNT and CDR2 is YYREEE in the germline V gene (reference sequence). CDR3 sequence: CASSPSGRVYNEQFF. CDR3 nucleotides: TGTGCCAGCAGCCCTAGCGGGAGGGTGTACAATGAGCAGTTCTTC.

The chain carries TRBV19 and TRBJ2-3; tentatively, D is TRBD2 (6 bases). Trimming left V 3 bases short and J 0 bases short, with 13 bases between. Looked up from germline, CDR1 is LNHDA and CDR2 is SQIVND (reference sequence). CDR3 size: 16 residues. DNA for the CDR3: TGTGCCAGTAGTATTAGAACTAGCCCTAGCACAGATACGCAGTATTTT. It is translated as CASSIRTSPSTDTQYF.

V gene TRBV18 combines with J gene TRBJ2-7; 8 nucleotides agree with TRBD2. CDR1 and CDR2 from the germline V gene are KGHSH and LQKENI. CDR3 size: 14 residues. The trim removed 5 bases at V and 0 bases at J, leaving 3 bases unmatched. CDR3 nucleotides: TGTGCCAGCTCATCCGGGACTAGCTCCTACGAGCAGTACTTC. Encoded protein: CASSSGTSSYEQYF.

The genes are TRBV29-1 and TRBJ2-1; no definite D call. Germline CDR1 and CDR2: SQVTM and ANQGSEA. V lost 5 bases and J 2 bases, leaving 19 bases between the germline ends. CDR3 length equals 16 residues. The CDR3 protein is CSVNSPRGPTYNEQFF. CDR3 nucleotide sequence: TGCAGCGTTAACAGTCCCCGTGGTCCCACCTACAATGAGCAGTTCTTC.

V is TRBV18 and J is TRBJ1-1; 12 nucleotides match TRBD1. CDR3 length equals 15 residues. Germline-derived CDR1 and CDR2 are KGHSH and LQKENI. V gave up 3 bases and J gave up 6 bases; unmatched junction bases: 5. CDR3 sequence reads: CASSPGTGGVAEAFF. Written as DNA, the CDR3 is TGTGCCAGCTCACCTGGGACAGGGGGCGTCGCTGAAGCTTTCTTT.

This clone was counted a few times. The sample has other DNA sequences that encode this CDR3 too. The rearrangement uses TRBV29-1 and TRBJ2-1, with 10 bases identical to TRBD2. The CDR3 loop spans 14 amino acids. With 3 bases clipped from V and 5 bases from J, the junction kept 4 bases outside the gene matches. CDR1 and CDR2 (germline): SQVTM, ANQGSEA. The CDR3 DNA reads TGCAGCGTTGACGGCCTAGCGGGAGACAATGAGCAGTTCTTC. Translation gives CSVDGLAGDNEQFF.

V gene TRBV18 combines with J gene TRBJ1-4; D remains unclear. The CDR3 consists of 15 residues. Trimming left V 5 bases short and J 0 bases short, with 10 bases between. In germline, CDR1 is KGHSH, CDR2 LQKENI. CDR3 coding DNA: TGTGCCAGCTCATCCCAGACTGCAACTAATGAAAAACTGTTTTTT. Translated: CASSSQTATNEKLFF.

The V and J genes are TRBV28 and TRBJ1-4; TRBD1 might be the D (6 bases). Germline V gives CDR1 MDHEN, CDR2 SYDVKM. The CDR3 covers 14 residues. Trimming removed 3 bases at V and 8 bases at J, with 13 bases between. This CDR3 reads CASSFTQGREKLFF. CDR3 DNA sequence: TGTGCCAGCAGTTTCACACAGGGAAGGGAAAAACTGTTTTTT.

This clone occurred a few times. V is TRBV3-1 (or the pseudogene TRBV3-2) and J is TRBJ1-6; D gene ambiguous. Trimming removed 3 bases from V and 8 bases from J, with 11 bases in between. The germline CDR1 and CDR2 sequences are LGHDT and YNNKEL (reference sequence). The length of the CDR3 is 14 residues. In nucleotides, the CDR3 is TGTGCCAGCAGCCAGTACCTGGCAGATTCACCCCTCCACTTT. This sequence encodes CASSQYLADSPLHF.

The chain uses TRBV28 and TRBJ1-5; no reliable D call. CDR3 size: 13 residues. Looked up from germline, CDR1 is MDHEN and CDR2 is SYDVKM. V was clipped by 1 base and J by 6 bases, with 7 bases between them. CDR3 nucleotide sequence: TGTGCCAGCAGTTTATCAACGGGTCAGCCCCAGCATTTT. Its translation: CASSLSTGQPQHF.

This chain joins TRBV2 and TRBJ2-5, with D possibly being TRBD1 (5 bases). Per the germline V gene, CDR1 is SNHLY and CDR2 is FYNNEI. Trimming shortened V by 4 bases and J by 2 bases, and 11 bases separated the two germline ends. The CDR3 consists of 14 residues. In DNA, the CDR3 is TGTGCCAGCAGTGGAACCAGGGTGCAAGAGACCCAGTACTTC. Translating gives CASSGTRVQETQYF.

V is TRBV12-3 or TRBV12-4 and J is TRBJ2-3, with a weak D call TRBD2 (5 bases). V lost 6 bases, J lost 8 bases, and 15 bases lay in between. The CDR3 loop spans 13 amino acids. This CDR3 reads CASSPDYLGTQYF. For the CDR3, the DNA is TGTGCCAGCAGCCCCGACTATCTTGGTACGCAGTATTTT.

This sequence joins TRBV19 and TRBJ1-2; perhaps TRBD1 as D (5 bases). V lost 6 bases and J lost 1, with 12 bases in between. The CDR3 consists of 14 residues. Germline assignment: CDR1 LNHDA and CDR2 SQIVND (reference sequence). The CDR3 DNA follows: TGTGCCAGTAGCCATAGGACAAGTAACTATGGCTACACCTTC. Encoded protein: CASSHRTSNYGYTF. Looking up the rest from reference TRBV19 and TRBJ1-2 gives the full variable domain: DGGITQSPKYLFRKEGQNVTLSCEQNLNHDAMYWYRQDPGQGLRLIYYSQIVNDFQKGDIAEGYSVSREKKESFPLTVTSAQKNPTAFYLCASSHRTSNYGYTFGSGTRLTVV.

The chain links TRBV27 to TRBJ1-1; 8 bases are shared with TRBD1. Per germline, CDR1 MNHEY and CDR2 SMNVEV (reference sequence). V gave up 6 bases and J gave up 4 bases; unmatched junction bases: 4. There are 13 residues in the CDR3. The CDR3 region is CASSPTGGTEAFF. CDR3 in DNA: TGTGCCAGCAGCCCCACAGGGGGCACTGAAGCTTTCTTT.

This clone showed up many times. The chain uses TRBV9 and TRBJ1-2; D possibly corresponds to TRBD1 (5 bases). Trimming removed 0 bases from V and 8 bases from J, with 14 bases in between. The V gene's germline CDR1 is SGDLS and CDR2 YYNGEE. CDR3 length: 14 residues. The CDR3: CASSVVATGGGYTF. CDR3 bases: TGTGCCAGCAGCGTAGTCGCTACGGGGGGAGGCTACACCTTC.

The chain uses TRBV4-3 and TRBJ2-7; D not resolved. The germline V gene has CDR1 LGHNA and CDR2 YSLEER. This CDR3 has 14 residues. Trimming removed 1 base at V and 3 bases at J, with 10 bases between. The CDR3 nucleotides are TGCGCCAGCAGCCAAGCTCGATCCAGCTACGAGCAGTACTTC. As protein: CASSQARSSYEQYF.

The chain recombines TRBV7-9 with TRBJ2-5; D gene unclear. CDR1 and CDR2 from the germline V gene are SEHNR and FQNEAQ (reference sequence). This CDR3 spans 16 amino acids. V lost 4 bases to trimming and J lost 4 bases, with 19 bases between them. The chain's CDR3 is CASSSRFGSQAETQYF. CDR3 bases: TGTGCCAGCAGCTCGAGGTTTGGTAGCCAAGCAGAGACCCAGTACTTC.

The gene calls are TRBV25-1 and TRBJ2-5; D might be TRBD2 (5 bases). Trimming stripped 2 bases from V and 3 bases from J, with 7 bases between. CDR1 and CDR2 (germline): MGHDK, SYGVNS. The CDR3 extends over 13 amino acids. The CDR3 DNA sequence: TGTGCCAGCAGTGAACCCGGGAAAGAGACCCAGTACTTC. Translating gives CASSEPGKETQYF.

This clone was found once. DNA for the CDR3: TGCAGCGTTGGAATCGGCGGACTGACTGGGGAGACCCAGTACTTC. Amino acids: CSVGIGGLTGETQYF. The chain combines TRBV29-1 with TRBJ2-5; D possibly corresponds to TRBD2 (5 bases). Germline V lookup: CDR1 SQVTM, CDR2 ANQGSEA. Trimming shortened V by 4 bases and J by 5 bases, and 20 bases separated the two germline ends. The CDR3 loop spans 15 amino acids.

This rearrangement joins TRBV7-8 to TRBJ1-3; perhaps TRBD1 as D (6 bases). Germline CDR1 is SGHVS and CDR2 is FQNEAQ. The length of the CDR3 is 14 residues. V shed 5 bases and J shed 4 bases, with 12 bases lying between them. CDR3 coding DNA: TGTGCCAGCAGCCGGACAGTTAACGGAAACACCATATATTTT. Its protein is CASSRTVNGNTIYF. Supplemented by reference TRBV7-8 and TRBJ1-3, the full variable domain reads GAGVSQSPRYKVAKRGQDVALRCDPISGHVSLFWYQQALGQGPEFLTYFQNEAQLDKSGLPSDRFFAERPEGSVSTLKIQRTQQEDSAVYLCASSRTVNGNTIYFGEGSWLTVV.

In its sample, this clone was seen once. The V and J genes are TRBV5-4 and TRBJ1-6; unclear D gene. This CDR3 has 14 amino acids. Germline assignment: CDR1 SGHNT and CDR2 YYREEE (reference sequence). V lost 2 bases and J 8 bases, leaving 11 bases between the germline ends. CDR3 sequence (DNA): TGTGCCAGCAGCTTAGGAGATCGGGATTCACCCCTCCACTTT. Protein sequence: CASSLGDRDSPLHF.

The chain links TRBV30 to TRBJ1-5, with D possibly TRBD1 on 6 matching bases. Trimming took off 1 base at V and 6 bases at J, with 13 bases between the two ends. The V gene's germline CDR1 is GTSNPN and CDR2 SVGIG (reference sequence). The CDR3 is 14 residues long. The CDR3 here is CAWSARRGGQPQHF. CDR3 coding DNA: TGTGCCTGGAGTGCGCGGAGGGGGGGTCAGCCCCAGCATTTT.

J is TRBJ2-6 and V is TRBV28, with a weak D call TRBD1 (5 bases). This CDR3 is built from 15 residues. V was trimmed by 3 bases and J by 4 bases, leaving 10 bases between them. The germline CDR1 and CDR2 sequences are MDHEN and SYDVKM. The CDR3 DNA reads as TGTGCCAGCAGTTTTGTAGGGGCCGGGGCCAACGTCCTGACTTTC. Translation gives CASSFVGAGANVLTF. The full variable domain, with the rest looked up from reference TRBV28 and TRBJ2-6, is DVKVTQSSRYLVKRTGEKVFLECVQDMDHENMFWYRQDPGLGLRLIYFSYDVKMKEKGDIPEGYSVSREKKERFSLILESASTNQTSMYLCASSFVGAGANVLTFGAGSRLTVL.

The sample holds one count of this clone. CDR3 region: CASSLEGGQPQHF. DNA for the CDR3: TGCGCCAGCAGCTTAGAAGGAGGGCAGCCCCAGCATTTT. The chain recombines TRBV5-1 with TRBJ1-5; D remains ambiguous. The germline V gene encodes CDR1 SGHRS and CDR2 YFSETQ. The CDR3 contains 13 residues. The V end lost 2 bases, the J end lost 7 bases, and 10 bases lay between the germline ends.

This chain links TRBV4-1 with TRBJ2-1; the match to TRBD1 covers 9 bases. CDR3 length: 18 residues. V lost 0 bases, J lost 1 base, and 7 bases stayed unmatched. Germline loops: CDR1 MGHRA, CDR2 YSYEKL. The chain's CDR3 is CASSQDAGQGLSYNEQFF. CDR3 nucleotide sequence: TGCGCCAGCAGCCAAGATGCGGGACAGGGATTATCCTACAATGAGCAGTTCTTC.